Listed below are T cell receptor beta chains from one sample, sequenced in a study of OX40 agonist ivuxolimab in advanced cancers. Libraries were prepared by immunoSEQ multiplex PCR; TCRdb keeps only in-frame clonotypes and omits some of them. The table includes 55,000 to 80,000 clones, approximately 90% detected once. The source material was CD4+ or CD8+ T cells sorted from blood, sampled in a trial of the OX40 agonist ivuxolimab. These receptors originate from an adult with an advanced solid tumor such as melanoma, head and neck, liver or kidney cancer. The CDR3 runs from the conserved cysteine through the conserved F or W. The D gene is left open where the match is weak. Size values are once, few and many counts, or a class for expanded clones, and some rows have none.

J gene,clone size,D gene,V gene,CDR3 protein,CDR3 DNA
TRBJ1-2,.,.,TRBV7-2,CASSSPGNIYGYTF,TGTGCCAGCAGCTCTCCCGGGAACATCTATGGCTACACCTTC
TRBJ1-5,.,.,TRBV6-1,CASSEYGTDSNQPQHF,TGTGCCAGCAGTGAATATGGGACCGATAGCAATCAGCCCCAGCATTTT
TRBJ1-1,.,.,TRBV5-1,CASSLPGTSMGAFF,TGCGCCAGCAGCTTACCCGGGACATCCATGGGAGCTTTCTTT
TRBJ2-1,.,.,TRBV5-1,CASRPPGLSNNEQFF,TGCGCCAGCAGACCTCCGGGACTCAGTAACAATGAGCAGTTCTTC
TRBJ2-7,.,TRBD2,TRBV19,CASSIRTSGGSSYEQYF,TGTGCCAGTAGTATTCGGACTAGCGGGGGCAGCTCCTACGAGCAGTACTTC
TRBJ2-7,.,.,TRBV28,CASSYRWYEQYF,TGTGCCAGCAGCTACCGTTGGTACGAGCAGTACTTC
TRBJ1-3,once,TRBD1,TRBV6-1,CASSEASGTDTIYF,TGTGCCAGCAGTGAAGCGTCAGGGACAGACACCATATATTTT
TRBJ2-3,.,.,TRBV6-5,CASSYSNRGTDTQYF,TGTGCCAGCAGTTACTCGAACAGGGGCACAGATACGCAGTATTTT
TRBJ1-5,.,.,TRBV4-1,CASSQSPISNRPQHF,TGCGCCAGCAGCCAATCCCCAATTAGCAATCGGCCCCAGCATTTT
TRBJ2-1,once,.,TRBV5-1,CASSLSGTESYNEQFF,TGCGCCAGCAGCTTATCCGGGACCGAGTCCTACAATGAGCAGTTCTTC
TRBJ1-1,.,TRBD1,TRBV7-2,CASSPRGGTGAFF,TGTGCCAGCAGCCCACGGGGTGGGACAGGAGCTTTCTTT
TRBJ2-7,once,.,TRBV5-8,CASSMYMSSGEQYF,TGTGCCAGCAGCATGTACATGTCTTCGGGCGAGCAGTACTTC
TRBJ2-1,.,.,TRBV2,CASSVAASSYNEQFF,TGTGCCAGCAGTGTTGCCGCAAGCTCCTACAATGAGCAGTTCTTC
TRBJ2-2,once,.,TRBV9,CASSDHRVNTGELFF,TGTGCCAGCAGCGACCACCGGGTCAACACCGGGGAGCTGTTTTTT
TRBJ2-1,once,TRBD2,TRBV9,CASSSRTSVSSYNEQFF,TGTGCCAGCAGCTCAAGGACTAGCGTAAGCTCCTACAATGAGCAGTTCTTC
TRBJ2-6,.,.,TRBV28,CASSLRSGANVLTF,TGTGCCAGCAGTCTAAGATCTGGGGCCAACGTCCTGACTTTC
TRBJ2-5,.,TRBD2,TRBV7-2,CASSGTTRQETQYF,TGTGCCAGCAGCGGGACTACCCGCCAAGAGACCCAGTACTTC
TRBJ1-2,.,.,TRBV6-5,CASRKQGDYGYTF,TGTGCCAGCAGGAAACAGGGAGACTATGGCTACACCTTC
TRBJ1-2,once,.,TRBV30,CAWSRGSFYGYTF,TGTGCCTGGAGCCGCGGTTCGTTCTATGGCTACACCTTC
TRBJ2-7,.,.,TRBV10-3,CAISRLAEDGEQYF,TGTGCCATCAGTCGGTTGGCAGAGGATGGGGAGCAGTACTTC
TRBJ1-1,.,TRBD1,TRBV6-6,CASSARTGGLNSEAFF,TGTGCCAGCAGTGCCAGGACAGGGGGCTTGAACTCTGAAGCTTTCTTT
TRBJ2-7,.,TRBD2,TRBV19,CASKGGAGVGYEQYF,TGTGCCAGTAAGGGGGGAGCGGGAGTAGGATACGAGCAGTACTTC
TRBJ2-5,.,.,TRBV5-4,CASTLRGTGETQYF,TGTGCCAGCACCCTGAGGGGGACTGGTGAGACCCAGTACTTC
TRBJ2-2,.,.,TRBV18,CASSPRKGDTGELFF,TGTGCCAGCTCACCACGGAAAGGTGACACCGGGGAGCTGTTTTTT
TRBJ1-1,.,.,TRBV7-9,CASSSGSMNTEAFF,TGTGCCAGCAGCTCAGGGAGTATGAACACTGAAGCTTTCTTT
TRBJ2-4,.,TRBD1,TRBV10-3,CAIRTGTGLTKNIQYF,TGTGCCATCAGGACCGGGACAGGGCTGACCAAAAACATTCAGTACTTC
TRBJ1-1,.,.,TRBV7-9,CASSLRTYEAFF,TGTGCCAGCAGCTTGAGGACATATGAAGCTTTCTTT
TRBJ1-5,once,.,TRBV27,CASSPVNQPQHF,TGTGCCAGCAGCCCAGTCAATCAGCCCCAGCATTTT
TRBJ2-7,.,.,TRBV2,CASRIEVSVEQYF,TGTGCCAGCAGGATAGAGGTTTCGGTCGAGCAGTACTTC
TRBJ1-5,.,.,TRBV30,CAWSAQGHYSNQPQHF,TGTGCCTGGAGTGCTCAGGGACATTATAGCAATCAGCCCCAGCATTTT
TRBJ2-1,.,TRBD2,TRBV5-1,CASSLEAGGRNEQFF,TGCGCCAGCAGCTTGGAAGCGGGAGGCCGAAATGAGCAGTTCTTC
TRBJ1-4,.,TRBD1,TRBV30,CAWSRTGEREKLFF,TGTGCCTGGAGTAGGACAGGGGAGAGGGAAAAACTGTTTTTT
TRBJ1-4,.,TRBD1,TRBV5-4,CASSLDPGGDEKLFF,TGTGCCAGCAGCTTGGATCCAGGGGGCGATGAAAAACTGTTTTTT
TRBJ2-1,.,.,TRBV11-3,CASSSRWSSSYNEQFF,TGTGCCAGCAGTTCCCGCTGGAGTAGCTCCTACAATGAGCAGTTCTTC
TRBJ1-1,.,.,TRBV29-1,CSVNGRPLNTEAFF,TGCAGCGTTAATGGACGGCCCCTGAACACTGAAGCTTTCTTT
TRBJ1-6,.,.,TRBV30,CAWNRPRDSPLHF,TGTGCCTGGAATCGACCTAGGGACTCACCCCTCCACTTT
TRBJ1-1,.,.,TRBV10-3,CAISEQGNTEAFF,TGTGCCATCAGTGAGCAGGGGAACACTGAAGCTTTCTTT
TRBJ2-1,.,TRBD2,TRBV9,CASSFSPSLAGAHNEQFF,TGTGCCAGCAGCTTCAGCCCTTCACTAGCGGGAGCACACAATGAGCAGTTCTTC
TRBJ2-3,.,TRBD1,TRBV5-1,CASSYGTGMSDTQYF,TGCGCCAGCAGCTACGGGACAGGGATGTCGGATACGCAGTATTTT
TRBJ2-5,.,.,TRBV5-1,CASSPNRAQETQYF,TGCGCCAGCAGCCCGAACAGGGCCCAAGAGACCCAGTACTTC
TRBJ1-2,.,.,TRBV27,CASSLQGSANYGYTF,TGTGCCAGCAGTTTACAAGGATCCGCTAACTATGGCTACACCTTC
TRBJ2-7,.,TRBD1,TRBV6-5,CASRPYKQGKYEQYF,TGTGCCAGCAGACCATATAAACAGGGGAAGTACGAGCAGTACTTC
TRBJ2-2,.,.,TRBV6-6,CASMRLVSNTGELFF,TGTGCCAGCATGAGGTTGGTTTCGAACACCGGGGAGCTGTTTTTT
TRBJ1-2,.,.,TRBV28,CASRLGVGYGYTF,TGTGCCAGCAGGCTTGGGGTTGGCTATGGCTACACCTTC
TRBJ1-2,.,.,TRBV28,CASSERYQNYGYTF,TGTGCCAGCAGTGAGAGGTATCAGAACTATGGCTACACCTTC
TRBJ1-6,.,.,TRBV19,CASSIDGDRGSPLHF,TGTGCCAGTAGTATAGATGGGGACCGAGGTTCACCCCTCCACTTT
TRBJ1-5,few,.,TRBV11-2,CASSLGAGGNQPQHF,TGTGCCAGCAGCTTAGGTGCAGGAGGCAATCAGCCCCAGCATTTT
TRBJ2-1,.,TRBD1,TRBV28,CASSRQGYNEQFF,TGTGCCAGCAGTCGACAGGGCTACAATGAGCAGTTCTTC
TRBJ1-1,.,.,TRBV29-1,CSVASGLGATEAFF,TGCAGCGTTGCATCCGGGCTGGGCGCAACTGAAGCTTTCTTT
TRBJ2-2,.,TRBD1,TRBV29-1,CSVANRQGTNTGELFF,TGCAGCGTTGCGAACAGACAGGGCACGAACACCGGGGAGCTGTTTTTT
TRBJ2-1,.,TRBD2,TRBV11-3,CASSLSLAGANEQFF,TGTGCCAGCAGCTTAAGTCTAGCGGGGGCCAATGAGCAGTTCTTC
TRBJ1-2,.,.,TRBV6-5,CASSYSLRSGYTF,TGTGCCAGCAGTTACTCACTTCGAAGTGGCTACACCTTC